This TCR beta chain appears in the sequencing data of a study of tumor-infiltrating lymphocytes in primary liver carcinoma. In the study overall: About 3.65 to 7.13 million productive TCRbeta reads were obtained from the samples, with similar numbers across tissue types.

Trimming pared 4 bases from V and 4 bases from J, leaving 15 bases between. The CDR3 has 14 amino acids. CDR1 and CDR2 (germline): SQVTM, ANQGSEA. Notes on the study in general: Significantly larger top-250-clone fractions were found in tumors than in blood (p = 0.039).

Total RNA amounting to 450 to 550 ng was the source from which TCR beta cDNA was made with a constant-region primer. Sequencing libraries for TCR beta derived from three nested multiplex PCR rounds that used slightly modified ARM-PCR. The first two PCR rounds used TRBV1-TRBV30 forward primers with a C-beta reverse primer, 10 cycles each. Each CDR3 protein gets one entry after TCRdb re-called the multiplex PCR reads with MiXCR. The sample consists of around 170,000 distinct CDR3 sequences, over 45% of them appearing once. The study extracted blood RNA from unsorted whole blood and also extracted germline DNA. This clonotype was observed many times. Its antigen is unknown.

The chain recombines TRBV29-1 with TRBJ2-3, with D maybe TRBD1 (6 bases). Material: peripheral blood. The clonotype comes from a man between 35 and 55 years old with primary liver carcinoma and hepatitis B virus infection. CDR3 loop: CSVAQGSGADTQYF. CDR3 DNA sequence: TGCAGCGTTGCCCAGGGTTCAGGGGCAGATACGCAGTATTTT.